A single sample is the source of the 2 T cell receptor beta chains below, sequenced in a study of spatial heterogeneity in lung cancer. The time point denotes: sample taken at primary tumor resection. TCRdb recomputed calls from the 5' RACE reads with MiXCR, one row per CDR3 protein. This sample has about 11,000 distinct CDR3 sequences, with 5.1% found just once. Overall study results and limits: Higher tumor mutation counts went along with higher counts of expanded intratumoral alpha and beta TCRs.

For these receptors, no antigen is known. The sequencing used lung tumor tissue, collected at surgery. The origin of the receptors is a male donor with early-stage non-small cell lung cancer.

This clonotype came up many times. The V call is TRBV7-9, the J call TRBJ1-2; 8 bases are a match to TRBD1. The germline CDR1 and CDR2 sequences are SEHNR and FQNEAQ (reference sequence). The J segment lost 1 base and the V segment lost 4 bases, leaving 2 bases of the junction unmatched. The CDR3 runs 14 residues. CDR3 sequence: CASSSTGGNYGYTF. The CDR3 coding sequence is TGTGCCAGCAGCTCTACAGGGGGTAACTATGGCTACACCTTC. The variable domain in full, completed from reference TRBV7-9 and TRBJ1-2, reads DTGVSQNPRHKITKRGQNVTFRCDPISEHNRLYWYRQTLGQGPEFLTYFQNEAQLEKSRLLSDRFSAERPKGSFSTLEIQRTEQGDSAMYLCASSSTGGNYGYTFGSGTRLTVV.

In this sample, this clonotype turned up many times. The J gene is TRBJ2-7, the V gene TRBV28; D might be TRBD2 (5 bases). V lost 3 bases and J lost 3, with 18 bases in between. This CDR3 region has 16 residues. Germline V gene data show CDR1 as MDHEN and CDR2 as SYDVKM. The DNA of the CDR3 is TGTGCCAGCAGTTTTCCGAGGGAGCTACGATACTACGAGCAGTACTTC. Translation: CASSFPRELRYYEQYF.